The TCR beta chain described here comes from a study of blood T cells in healthy people across ages. The CDR3 contains 14 residues. Germline-derived CDR1 and CDR2 are SGHTA and FQGNSA. The V and J ends lost 1 base and 4 bases, in that order; junction bases with no gene match: 3. For the second PCR, which ran for roughly 7 to 11 cycles, a sample-barcoded 5' primer and a J-beta primer mix were used. Each CDR3 protein gets one entry after TCRdb re-called the 5' RACE reads with MiXCR. The sample lists hundreds of thousands of distinct CDR3 sequences; about 30% were seen once. This clonotype was detected many times.

Sequences were obtained from blood. The sequence was collected from a woman older than 75 in good health. The chain recombines TRBV7-2 with TRBJ1-2, with 7 bases matching TRBD1. The CDR3 region is CASSLDSGGYGYTF. DNA of the CDR3: TGTGCCAGCAGCTTAGATTCAGGGGGCTATGGCTACACCTTC. The entire variable domain, with the rest obtained from reference TRBV7-2 and TRBJ1-2, is as follows: GAGVSQSPSNKVTEKGKDVELRCDPISGHTALYWYRQSLGQGLEFLIYFQGNSAPDKSGLPSDRFSAERTGGSVSTLTIQRTQQEDSAVYLCASSLDSGGYGYTFGSGTRLTVV.